This T cell receptor beta chain derives from a study of OX40 agonist ivuxolimab in advanced cancers. The method was immunoSEQ multiplex PCR; TCRdb's version includes in-frame clones alone and lacks a portion of them. The sample includes 35,000 to 50,000 clones, about 88% seen only once; the top ten take over 1%. Per the germline V gene, CDR1 is SGHNT and CDR2 is YYREEE (reference sequence). The CDR3 sequence is 15 residues long. V gave up 4 bases and J gave up 1 base; unmatched junction bases: 7. This clonotype was sampled from an adult with an advanced solid tumor such as melanoma, head and neck, liver or kidney cancer. The sequencing used CD4+ or CD8+ T cells sorted from blood, collected in a trial of the OX40 agonist ivuxolimab. The chain has TRBV5-4 and TRBJ2-5, with 7 bases matching TRBD1. The DNA for the CDR3 is TGTGCCAGCAGCCCCTTGGACAGGACCCAAGAGACCCAGTACTTC. It encodes CASSPLDRTQETQYF. The complete variable domain, with remaining parts taken from reference TRBV5-4 and TRBJ2-5, reads ETGVTQSPTHLIKTRGQQVTLRCSSQSGHNTVSWYQQALGQGPQFIFQYYREEENGRGNFPPRFSGLQFPNYSSELNVNALELDDSALYLCASSPLDRTQETQYFGPGTRLLVL.